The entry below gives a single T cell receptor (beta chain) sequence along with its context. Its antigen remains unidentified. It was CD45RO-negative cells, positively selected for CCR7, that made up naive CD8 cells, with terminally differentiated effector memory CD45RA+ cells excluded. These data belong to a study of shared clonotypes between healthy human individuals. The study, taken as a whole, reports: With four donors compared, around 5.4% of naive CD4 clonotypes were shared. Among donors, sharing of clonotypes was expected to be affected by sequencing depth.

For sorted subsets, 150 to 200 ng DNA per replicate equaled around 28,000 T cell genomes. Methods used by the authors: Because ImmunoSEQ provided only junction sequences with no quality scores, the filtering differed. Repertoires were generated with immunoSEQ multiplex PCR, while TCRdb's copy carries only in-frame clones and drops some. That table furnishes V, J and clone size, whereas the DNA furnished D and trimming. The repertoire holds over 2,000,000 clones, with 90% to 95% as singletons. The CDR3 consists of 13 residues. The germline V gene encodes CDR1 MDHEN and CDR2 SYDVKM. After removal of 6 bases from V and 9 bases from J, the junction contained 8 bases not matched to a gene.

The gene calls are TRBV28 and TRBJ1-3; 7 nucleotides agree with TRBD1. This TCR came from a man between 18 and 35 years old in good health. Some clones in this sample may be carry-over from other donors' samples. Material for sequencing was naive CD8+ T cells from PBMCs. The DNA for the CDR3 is TGTGCCAGCAGATCTGACAGGGAGTCCACCATATATTTT. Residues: CASRSDRESTIYF. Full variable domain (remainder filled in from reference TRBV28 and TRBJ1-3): DVKVTQSSRYLVKRTGEKVFLECVQDMDHENMFWYRQDPGLGLRLIYFSYDVKMKEKGDIPEGYSVSREKKERFSLILESASTNQTSMYLCASRSDRESTIYFGEGSWLTVV.